The clone carrying this T cell receptor beta chain was seen a handful of times. Its specificity is not known. With MiXCR, TCRdb reprocessed the PCR reads. This table has approximately 74,000 clones, approximately 14% appearing once. Treatment of any kind had been given to no patient before thyroid surgery. This entry belongs to a study of metastatic and nonmetastatic thyroid tumors. As for the study in general: Blood and tumor or nodule tissue repertoires from malignant and benign thyroid patients were compared. Study conclusions and caveats: Patients with malignant thyroid tumors reportedly had significantly higher TCR beta diversity than those with benign nodules, in blood and tumor.

The germline gives CDR1 DFQATT, CDR2 SNEGSKA (reference sequence). The CDR3 extends over 13 amino acids. Between the trimmed V and J ends, which lost 4 bases and 0 bases, there was a span of 8 bases. The sequence was obtained from a male donor with papillary thyroid cancer or a benign thyroid nodule (not recorded which). Some clones in this sample may be carry-over from other donors' samples. V gene TRBV20-1 combines with J gene TRBJ2-3; no definite D call. The material sequenced was blood. The CDR3 loop is CSAKIPSTDTQYF. The CDR3 coding sequence is TGCAGTGCTAAGATCCCTAGCACAGATACGCAGTATTTT.